These 30 T cell receptor beta chains share one sample of origin, sequenced in a study of breast tumors, draining lymph nodes, adjacent tissues. TCRdb analysed the multiplex PCR reads with MiXCR anew, one entry per CDR3 protein. The data hold about 230,000 distinct CDR3 sequences, with about 30% observed a single time. The lymph nodes were axillary draining lymph nodes from breast cancer patients. The sample comprised axillary lymph node tissue. Source of these receptors: a female donor with breast cancer. Some clones in this sample may be carry-over from other donors' samples.

Notes on this clonotype: Just one base apart from a much larger clone, this may be a read error. V gene TRBV7-8 combines with J gene TRBJ2-5, with D possibly being TRBD2 (7 bases). Germline V gene lookup returns CDR1 SGHVS and CDR2 FQNEAQ. The CDR3 consists of 16 residues. V was cut by 6 bases and J by 4 bases, with 21 bases left in between. CDR3 in DNA: TGTGCCAGCAGTTGGGGGGGCAGGACCTCGAGAGAGACCCAGTACTTC. This codes for CASSWGGRTSRETQYF.

In its sample, this clonotype was seen a few times. Possible read error: a much larger clone is one base away. The genes are TRBV5-5 and TRBJ2-3, with D tentatively TRBD2 (6 bases). This CDR3 has 15 amino acids. V was cut by 2 bases and J by 1 base, with 11 bases left in between. The germline CDR1 and CDR2 sequences are SGHKS and YYEKEE (reference sequence). The CDR3 here is CASSFGGPGTDTQYF. The CDR3 DNA follows: TGTGCCAGCAGCTTTGGAGGGCCCGGCACAGATACGCAGTATTTT.

This clonotype was counted at least ten times. An end of the junction does not agree with germline; a read error may underlie this. The gene calls are TRBV14 and TRBJ1-2; TRBD1 agrees at 9 bases. Germline CDR1 and CDR2: SGHDN and FVKESK. CDR3 length equals 15 residues. Here the CDR3 DNA reads TGTGCCAGCAGCCAAGAGGGACAGGGAAGCAATGGCTCCACCTTC. Amino acid sequence: CASSQEGQGSNGSTF.

The sample holds many counts of this clonotype. The V and J genes are TRBV4-1 and TRBJ2-3, with D hard to call. Trimming removed 0 bases at V and 0 bases at J, with 4 bases between. CDR1 is MGHRA, CDR2 YSYEKL, per germline. The length of the CDR3 is 14 residues. The CDR3 sequence: CASSQEQSTDTQYF. The CDR3 nucleotides are TGCGCCAGCAGCCAAGAGCAGAGCACAGATACGCAGTATTTT.

The sample holds many counts of this clonotype. The chain combines TRBV6-6 with TRBJ2-3, with TRBD1 matching 8 bases. Germline lookup yields CDR1 MNHNY and CDR2 SVGAGI (reference sequence). V lost 7 bases, J lost 1 base, and 7 bases stayed unmatched. This CDR3 has 15 amino acids. The CDR3 DNA sequence: TGTGCCAGCACCGGACAGGGAACGCGCACAGATACGCAGTATTTT. This codes for CASTGQGTRTDTQYF.

The V gene is TRBV7-2, the J gene TRBJ2-6; tentative D call: TRBD2 (6 bases). Germline assignment: CDR1 SGHTA and CDR2 FQGNSA. V lost 3 bases and J lost 8, with 8 bases in between. The CDR3 consists of 13 residues. CDR3 amino acids: CASSFGGTNVLTF. The CDR3 DNA reads as TGTGCCAGCAGCTTCGGCGGGACCAACGTCCTGACTTTC. The full variable domain, with the rest looked up from reference TRBV7-2 and TRBJ2-6, is GAGVSQSPSNKVTEKGKDVELRCDPISGHTALYWYRQSLGQGLEFLIYFQGNSAPDKSGLPSDRFSAERTGGSVSTLTIQRTQQEDSAVYLCASSFGGTNVLTFGAGSRLTVL.

The chain couples TRBV12-3 or TRBV12-4 to TRBJ2-3, with 9 bases lining up with TRBD2. V lost 4 bases, J lost 2 bases, and 4 bases stayed unmatched. CDR3 length equals 15 residues. The CDR3 DNA reads as TGTGCCAGCAGTTGGACTAGCGATTCCACAGATACGCAGTATTTT. Encoded protein: CASSWTSDSTDTQYF.

At least ten counts were recorded for this clonotype. The chain combines TRBV9 with TRBJ1-3; D unresolved. The CDR3 totals 15 residues. Germline values: CDR1 SGDLS, CDR2 YYNGEE. V shed 4 bases and J shed 0 bases, with 11 bases lying between them. The CDR3 coding sequence is TGTGCCAGCAGCCCCGACGGGGACTCTGGAAACACCATATATTTT. This codes for CASSPDGDSGNTIYF.

This clonotype was found many times. A much more abundant neighbour one base away suggests this may be a read error. V gene TRBV6-1 combines with J gene TRBJ2-1, with D unresolved. The V and J ends lost 5 bases and 3 bases respectively, with 2 bases between them. The CDR3 contains 11 residues. Germline lookup yields CDR1 MNHNS and CDR2 SASEGT. The CDR3 protein is CASSNYNEQFF. The CDR3, as DNA: TGTGCCAGCAGTAACTACAATGAGCAGTTCTTC.

The chain couples TRBV29-1 to TRBJ1-4; TRBD1 might be the D (5 bases). The CDR3 length is 15 residues. Looked up from germline, CDR1 is SQVTM and CDR2 is ANQGSEA. CDR3 DNA sequence: TGCAGTTACGGAGGCTGGGGGGTAACTAATGAAAAACTGTTTTTT. Translation: CSYGGWGVTNEKLFF.

CDR3 nucleotide sequence: TGCAGCGTTGGGGACGGAACCCAAGAGACCCAGTACTTC. Translating it yields CSVGDGTQETQYF. The V call is TRBV29-1, the J call TRBJ2-5; D is tentatively TRBD1 or TRBD2 (5 bases each). The germline CDR1 and CDR2 sequences are SQVTM and ANQGSEA. The CDR3 has 13 residues. The V and J ends lost 4 bases and 1 base respectively, with 10 bases between them.

The genes are TRBV3-1 and TRBJ2-7, with 13 bases matching TRBD2. Germline V CDR1 and CDR2: LGHDT, YNNKEL (reference sequence). CDR3 length equals 17 residues. Germline trimming cut 4 bases from V and 6 bases from J; bases unmatched to any gene: 12. CDR3 nucleotides: TGTGCCAGCAGCCGCCGGACTAGCGGGGGCCACCGAGCCGAGCAGTACTTC. As protein: CASSRRTSGGHRAEQYF.

As regards this clonotype: At one end, the junction sequence differs from germline, possibly due to a read error. V and J are TRBV24-1 and TRBJ2-1, with TRBD2 matching 8 bases. Looked up from germline, CDR1 is KGHDR and CDR2 is SFDVKD. The CDR3 covers 14 residues. CDR3 in amino acids: CATSAPGGRNEQLF. CDR3 DNA: TGTGCCACCAGCGCCCCGGGGGGGCGGAATGAGCAGCTCTTC.

In this sample, this clonotype turned up many times. V is TRBV27 and J is TRBJ2-2, with unresolved D. Germline V gene data show CDR1 as MNHEY and CDR2 as SMNVEV (reference sequence). Trimming pared 5 bases from V and 4 bases from J, leaving 5 bases between. This CDR3 is 12 amino acids long. The CDR3 here is CASSTTTGELFF. CDR3 coding DNA: TGTGCCAGCAGTACCACCACCGGGGAGCTGTTTTTT.

This chain connects TRBV10-2 to TRBJ2-5, with a possible D match to TRBD2 (5 bases). This CDR3 contains 15 residues. The V gene lost 7 bases and the J gene lost 4 bases, with 19 bases spanning the gap. Germline CDR1 WSHSY, CDR2 SAAADI. The CDR3 DNA follows: TGCGCCAGCACCCATCTAGCAGTACGAGCAGAGACCCAGTACTTC. It encodes CASTHLAVRAETQYF.

This clonotype was recorded at least ten times. The chain combines TRBV5-4 with TRBJ1-6; maybe TRBD1 (5 bases). Trimming removed 4 bases at V and 7 bases at J, with 12 bases between. The germline gives CDR1 SGHNT, CDR2 YYREEE (reference sequence). This CDR3 is 14 amino acids long. The CDR3 loop reads CASSVGRGNSPLHF. The CDR3 nucleotides read TGTGCCAGCAGCGTGGGACGGGGAAATTCACCCCTCCACTTT.

A word on this clonotype: Compared with germline, one end of the junction differs, possibly owing to a read error. The chain is built from TRBV7-8 and TRBJ2-6, with D perhaps TRBD1 (7 bases). The CDR3 is 22 residues long. In germline, CDR1 is SGHVS, CDR2 FQNEAQ. The CDR3, as DNA: TGTGCCAGCAGCTTAGTGGGGGGCGTAACCGGGGACAGATTGACTGGGACCAACGTCCTGACTTTC. Its translation: CASSLVGGVTGDRLTGTNVLTF.

In the case of this clonotype: A much bigger clone sits one base away, suggesting this may be a read error. V usage is TRBV12-3 or TRBV12-4 and J usage is TRBJ2-2, with D tentatively TRBD1 (6 bases). The CDR3 length is 14 residues. CDR3 DNA: TGTGCCAGCAGTCCCCGGGACATTACCGGGAAGCTGTTTTTT. Translated: CASSPRDITGKLFF.

This clonotype was picked up many times. The chain joins TRBV29-1 to TRBJ2-3; D possibly matches TRBD1 or TRBD2 (5 bases each). The V end was cut by 0 bases, the J end by 4 bases, with 8 bases between. This CDR3 is 13 amino acids long. The germline gives CDR1 SQVTM, CDR2 ANQGSEA. CDR3 DNA sequence: TGCAGCGTTGAAGATCGGGGCGCAGATACGCAGTATTTT. It is translated as CSVEDRGADTQYF.

Comments on this clonotype: A much larger clone sits a single nucleotide away, making a read error possible. V gene TRBV20-1 combines with J gene TRBJ1-2; 8 positions agree with TRBD1. Germline V gene data show CDR1 as DFQATT and CDR2 as SNEGSKA (reference sequence). CDR3 length equals 15 residues. With V trimmed by 6 bases and J by 4 bases, 13 bases remained unmatched. CDR3 region: CSAAGQEQSTYGYTF. CDR3 sequence (DNA): TGCAGTGCCGCGGGACAGGAACAATCTACCTATGGCTACACCTTC.

This chain uses TRBV19 with TRBJ2-7, with TRBD1 matching over 7 bases. CDR3 size: 14 residues. Germline assignment: CDR1 LNHDA and CDR2 SQIVND (reference sequence). V shed 7 bases, J shed 2 bases, and the junction held 8 bases outside the gene matches. In DNA, the CDR3 is TGTGCCAGTAAGAGTCGGGACAGTCCCTACGAGCAGTACTTC. This encodes CASKSRDSPYEQYF.

This clonotype was seen ten or more times. The chain has TRBV19 and TRBJ1-5; 8 bases match TRBD1. CDR3 length equals 18 residues. Germline CDR1 LNHDA, CDR2 SQIVND (reference sequence). J gave up 1 base and V 4 bases, and 12 bases lay outside the gene matches. CDR3 protein: CASSSSDRGRRSNQPQHF. The CDR3 DNA reads TGTGCCAGTAGTAGTTCCGACAGGGGAAGGCGGAGCAATCAGCCCCAGCATTTT.

This clonotype has a count of ten or more. The chain combines TRBV30 with TRBJ1-5, with TRBD1 as a possible D gene (6 bases). With 2 bases removed from V and 5 bases from J, the gap between germline ends came to 10 bases. The CDR3 has 13 amino acids. In germline, CDR1 is GTSNPN, CDR2 SVGIG (reference sequence). CDR3 loop: CAWSRAGDQPQHF. The CDR3 DNA reads as TGTGCCTGGAGTAGGGCAGGGGATCAGCCCCAGCATTTT.

This clonotype was counted many times. The chain employs TRBV9 and TRBJ2-3; TRBD2 agrees at 8 bases. Germline CDR1 and CDR2: SGDLS and YYNGEE. The CDR3 covers 14 residues. V trimming: 4 bases; J trimming: 5 bases; junction bases outside the gene matches: 6. The CDR3 protein is CASSRSGSLDTQYF. CDR3 in DNA: TGTGCCAGCAGCCGAAGCGGGAGCCTAGATACGCAGTATTTT. Filled out from reference TRBV9 and TRBJ2-3, the complete variable domain reads DSGVTQTPKHLITATGQRVTLRCSPRSGDLSVYWYQQSLDQGLQFLIQYYNGEERAKGNILERFSAQQFPDLHSELNLSSLELGDSALYFCASSRSGSLDTQYFGPGTRLTVL.

This clonotype occurred once. The V and J genes are TRBV7-3 and TRBJ2-3, with 10 bases identical to TRBD2. V shed 2 bases and J 3 bases; nucleotides not matched to a gene: 11. This CDR3 region has 18 residues. CDR1 and CDR2 from the germline V gene are SGHTA and FQGTGA. The CDR3, as DNA: TGTGCCAGCAGCTTAGGTCGAGCGGGAGGGCCAGGGACAGATACGCAGTATTTT. As protein: CASSLGRAGGPGTDTQYF.

On this clonotype: A much larger clone sits a single nucleotide away, making a read error possible. The conserved final phenylalanine or tryptophan is absent from the CDR3, which likely points to a read error. In DNA form, the CDR3 reads TGCAGTGCTAGAGATACTAGCGGGAGAACCGGGGAGCTGTTTTCT. Encoded protein: CSARDTSGRTGELFS. J is TRBJ2-2 and V is TRBV20-1, with TRBD2 matching 11 bases. CDR1 and CDR2 from the germline V gene are DFQATT and SNEGSKA (reference sequence). Trimming removed 0 bases from V and 5 bases from J; junction bases left unmatched: 2. The CDR3 loop spans 15 amino acids.

This clonotype was picked up many times. The chain recombines TRBV5-1 with TRBJ2-1, with D perhaps matching TRBD1 or TRBD2 (5 bases each). The CDR3 length is 15 residues. The ends were cut back, 3 bases at V and 1 base at J, with 11 bases in the middle. Germline V CDR1 and CDR2: SGHRS, YFSETQ. DNA of the CDR3: TGCGCCAGCAGCTCCGACGGGGCTTCCTACAATGAGCAGTTCTTC. This codes for CASSSDGASYNEQFF.

Only a few counts were recorded for this clonotype. Given a much more abundant clone one base away, this may be a read error. The chain links TRBV20-1 to TRBJ2-1; 7 bases are a match to TRBD1. In germline, CDR1 is DFQATT, CDR2 SNEGSKA (reference sequence). The CDR3 is made up of 14 amino acids. CDR3 protein: CSVPQRQGYTEQFF. The CDR3 DNA sequence: TGCAGTGTCCCACAGCGACAGGGCTACACTGAGCAGTTCTTC.

This clonotype was detected ten times or more. As DNA, the CDR3 is TGTGCCAGCACAAGGAATGAAAAACTGTTTTTT. Translating gives CASTRNEKLFF. The J gene is TRBJ1-4, the V gene TRBV7-9; D is undetermined. The V gene lost 7 bases and the J gene lost 5 bases, with 5 bases spanning the gap. Germline lookup yields CDR1 SEHNR and CDR2 FQNEAQ (reference sequence). The CDR3 is 11 residues long.

This clonotype was seen repeatedly, ten times or more. V usage is TRBV6-2 or TRBV6-3 and J usage is TRBJ2-1; the D gene is possibly TRBD2 (5 bases). Germline-derived CDR1 and CDR2 are MNHEY and SVGEGT. Trimming shortened V by 6 bases and J by 4 bases, and 16 bases separated the two germline ends. This CDR3 region has 15 residues. The CDR3 loop is CASRGPGRTYNEQFF. CDR3 DNA: TGTGCCAGCAGAGGCCCGGGAAGAACGTACAATGAGCAGTTCTTC.